This T cell receptor (beta chain) was identified during a study of CXCR3-negative and CXCR3-positive naive CD8 T cells. Study observations and caveats: Naive cells with CXCR3 showed TRB CDR3s that were more hydrophobic than those in CXCR3-negative naive cells.

CD45RO-CCR7+CD27+CD95- cells counted as naive CD8+ T cells. The authors made the TRB cDNA libraries by 5' RACE using UMI labels. TCRdb processed the 5' RACE reads again and assigns one entry to each CDR3 protein, with no DNA. The sample's table shows tens of thousands of distinct CDR3 sequences. The germline gives CDR1 SQVTM, CDR2 ANQGSEA. The CDR3 has 13 residues. Details on this clonotype: Its specificity is unknown.

The clonotype comes from a human donor in good health. Some clones in this sample may be carry-over from other donors' samples. The specimen sequenced was naive CXCR3+ CD8+ T cells from blood. Specified subset: CD45RO-CCR7+CD27+CD95- naive CD8+ T cells expressing CXCR3 (TNR3+). The V and J genes are TRBV29-1 and TRBJ2-5; TCRdb's D call, TRBD2, is unchecked because there is no DNA. This CDR3 reads CSVEPPYQETQYF.